The 6 T cell receptor beta chains presented below share a single source sample, sequenced in a study of T cell responses to AZD1222 COVID-19 vaccine (dated by TCRdb to the early 2020s). The time point label corresponds to: baseline before first vaccination. Library construction relied on the immunoSEQ multiplex PCR assay. Entries here come from immuneACCESS through TCRdb and include only in-frame sequences with V and J called. Some clones fail to appear in such tables; in the studies checked, an unresolved V gene covers under half of the shortfall, and the cause of the remainder is unknown. This sample is represented by 150,000 to 200,000 clones; around 89% of them were singletons. The ten largest clones add up to 6.1% of the sample. The source material was peripheral blood, sampled on day 0 of AZD1222 vaccination. These receptor sequences come from an adult in good health.

V and J are TRBV6-6 and TRBJ2-3; 7 positions match TRBD1. Germline assignment: CDR1 MNHNY and CDR2 SVGAGI (reference sequence). Germline trimming cut 5 bases from V and 8 bases from J; bases unmatched to any gene: 16. This CDR3 contains 16 residues. In nucleotides, the CDR3 is TGTGCCAGCAGTCGACGAGTAGGGACAGCCACACCTACGCAGTATTTT. Its protein product is CASSRRVGTATPTQYF.

V and J are TRBV19 and TRBJ1-6; TRBD1 might be the D (5 bases). The CDR3 runs to 19 residues. Germline values: CDR1 LNHDA, CDR2 SQIVND (reference sequence). Trimming left V 5 bases short and J 0 bases short, with 20 bases between. CDR3 in DNA: TGTGCCAGTAGTCCCGGGCCAACGCGACAGAGCTCCTATAATTCACCCCTCCACTTT. Its translation is CASSPGPTRQSSYNSPLHF.

V and J are TRBV29-1 and TRBJ2-7; 9 nucleotides agree with TRBD2. The V segment lost 4 bases and the J segment 7 bases; nucleotides outside the gene matches: 8. The CDR3 length is 13 residues. Germline values: CDR1 SQVTM, CDR2 ANQGSEA. The DNA for the CDR3 is TGCAGCGTTGTAGCGGGAGTTTTGAGAGAGCAGTACTTC. Its protein is CSVVAGVLREQYF.

CDR3 sequence reads: CASSRGGWADTQYF. Written as DNA, the CDR3 is TGTGCCAGCAGCCGCGGGGGTTGGGCAGATACGCAGTATTTT. The chain uses TRBV3-1 (or the pseudogene TRBV3-2) and TRBJ2-3, with TRBD2 matching over 7 bases. CDR1 is LGHDT, CDR2 YNNKEL, per germline (reference sequence). The CDR3 consists of 14 residues. With V trimmed by 4 bases and J by 4 bases, 5 bases remained unmatched.

The chain has TRBV9 and TRBJ1-4; 8 nucleotides match TRBD1. Germline-derived CDR1 and CDR2 are SGDLS and YYNGEE. Trimming took 2 bases from V and 3 from J; bases not matched to a gene: 6. This CDR3 has 16 amino acids. CDR3 residues: CASSVAGGSANEKLFF. The CDR3 nucleotides read TGTGCCAGCAGCGTCGCAGGGGGCTCCGCTAATGAAAAACTGTTTTTT.

The V and J genes are TRBV30 and TRBJ1-1; D gene unclear. Germline CDR1 reads GTSNPN; CDR2 reads SVGIG (reference sequence). The CDR3 covers 12 residues. V lost 3 bases and J 6 bases, leaving 11 bases between the germline ends. The CDR3 is CAWSYTYSEAFF. The CDR3 DNA reads as TGTGCCTGGAGCTATACCTATTCTGAAGCTTTCTTT.